Listed below are T cell receptor beta chains from one sample, sequenced in a study of neoadjuvant nivolumab and ipilimumab in lung cancer. The table came from immunoSEQ multiplex PCR; TCRdb's copy has only in-frame clones and leaves some out. The data contain about 30,000 clones, roughly 90% of them singletons. The input for sequencing was peripheral blood, taken after neoadjuvant nivolumab, alone or with ipilimumab, at or shortly before surgery. The origin of the receptors is an adult with non-small cell lung cancer. The CDR3 runs from the conserved cysteine through the conserved F or W. The D gene is left open where the match is weak. The size field is filled for only some rows; it gives once, few, many or a size class.

clone_size j_call cdr3_length d_call v_call cdr3_aa cdr3_nt
NA TRBJ2-3 15 NA TRBV29-1 CSVEVGLGSTDTQYF TGCAGCGTTGAAGTTGGGTTGGGAAGCACAGATACGCAGTATTTT
NA TRBJ1-1 13 NA TRBV18 CASSPPGYTEAFF TGTGCCAGCTCACCCCCAGGCTATACTGAAGCTTTCTTT
NA TRBJ2-7 12 NA TRBV18 CASSSTTYEQYF TGTGCCAGCTCAAGTACTACTTACGAGCAGTACTTC
NA TRBJ1-1 14 NA TRBV6-5 CASSLQGMNTEAFF TGTGCCAGCAGCCTCCAGGGGATGAACACTGAAGCTTTCTTT
NA TRBJ2-2 18 TRBD1 TRBV28 CASSFSRWGQRDTGELFF TGTGCCAGCAGTTTTAGTCGATGGGGACAGAGGGACACCGGGGAGCTGTTTTTT
NA TRBJ2-7 17 NA TRBV5-5 CASSPSAVLATFYEQYF TGTGCCAGCAGCCCCTCAGCGGTGCTTGCTACATTCTACGAGCAGTACTTC
NA TRBJ2-7 11 NA TRBV20-1 CSALLAHEQYF TGCAGTGCCCTACTAGCCCACGAGCAGTACTTC
NA TRBJ2-4 17 NA TRBV7-2 CASSLAAASGGQNIQYF TGTGCCAGCAGCTTAGCAGCAGCCAGCGGTGGACAAAACATTCAGTACTTC
NA TRBJ2-1 14 NA TRBV18 CASSYSTWMNEQFF TGTGCCAGCTCATATTCGACTTGGATGAATGAGCAGTTCTTC
NA TRBJ2-1 20 TRBD2 TRBV9 CASSSEAGLAGGPSYNEQFF TGTGCCAGCAGCTCAGAGGCCGGACTAGCGGGAGGGCCGAGTTACAATGAGCAGTTCTTC
NA TRBJ2-1 15 TRBD2 TRBV5-4 CASSLVGGSGSEQFF TGTGCCAGCAGCTTGGTGGGCGGGAGTGGTTCTGAGCAGTTCTTC
NA TRBJ2-7 14 NA TRBV5-1 CASSWTSGEYEQYF TGCGCCAGCAGCTGGACTTCGGGCGAGTACGAGCAGTACTTC
NA TRBJ2-5 14 NA TRBV7-9 CASSLDQAQETQYF TGTGCCAGCAGCTTAGATCAGGCCCAAGAGACCCAGTACTTC
NA TRBJ2-5 14 NA TRBV9 CASSSLGGRETQYF TGTGCCAGCAGCTCTCTTGGGGGGCGCGAGACCCAGTACTTC
NA TRBJ2-7 16 NA TRBV9 CASSVGAAPTRGEQYF TGTGCCAGCAGCGTAGGGGCGGCCCCAACGAGGGGCGAGCAGTACTTC
NA TRBJ2-7 12 NA TRBV6-1 CASRAQNYEQYF TGTGCCAGCAGGGCACAGAACTACGAGCAGTACTTC
NA TRBJ2-2 17 NA TRBV11-2 CASSLGGPRFGPGELFF TGTGCCAGCAGCTTAGGGGGCCCTCGCTTTGGCCCCGGGGAGCTGTTTTTT
NA TRBJ2-2 12 NA TRBV9 CASSVVAGELFF TGTGCCAGCAGCGTAGTCGCCGGGGAGCTGTTTTTT
NA TRBJ1-1 13 NA TRBV10-2 CASTRQVNTEAFF TGCGCCAGCACCCGGCAGGTGAACACTGAAGCTTTCTTT
NA TRBJ1-2 14 NA TRBV2 CASTRGGASKGYTF TGTGCCAGCACCCGGGGCGGGGCGTCTAAGGGCTACACCTTC
NA TRBJ1-2 15 NA TRBV11-2 CASSLATGPNYGYTF TGTGCCAGCAGCCTCGCCACAGGGCCCAACTATGGCTACACCTTC
NA TRBJ1-1 14 NA TRBV5-1 CASSSTPPAGEAFF TGCGCCAGCAGCTCAACCCCCCCAGCGGGTGAAGCTTTCTTT
NA TRBJ1-4 13 NA TRBV5-6 CASSARVNEKLFF TGTGCCAGCAGCGCGAGGGTTAATGAAAAACTGTTTTTT
NA TRBJ1-1 13 TRBD1 TRBV5-4 CASSTTGYYGAFF TGTGCCAGCAGCACGACAGGGTACTACGGAGCTTTCTTT
NA TRBJ2-2 13 NA TRBV11-3 CASTPSGTGELFF TGTGCCAGCACCCCGAGCGGAACCGGGGAGCTGTTTTTT
once TRBJ2-3 16 NA TRBV5-1 CASSLTGDPEGDTQYF TGCGCCAGCAGCTTGACCGGGGATCCCGAAGGGGATACGCAGTATTTT
NA TRBJ2-1 14 TRBD2 TRBV7-9 CASRSGGPHNEQFF TGTGCCAGCAGATCGGGAGGGCCTCACAATGAGCAGTTCTTC
NA TRBJ2-7 14 NA TRBV6-5 CASSLTVYSYEQYF TGTGCCAGCAGCTTGACTGTTTACTCCTACGAGCAGTACTTC
NA TRBJ2-7 15 TRBD1 TRBV13 CASSLGQGFSYEQYF TGTGCCAGCAGCTTGGGACAGGGATTTTCCTACGAGCAGTACTTC
NA TRBJ1-2 15 NA TRBV9 CASSVEGEAPYGYTF TGTGCCAGCAGCGTAGAGGGGGAGGCTCCCTATGGCTACACCTTC
NA TRBJ2-1 18 NA TRBV7-9 CASSSPQQGGSSYNEQFF TGTGCCAGCAGCTCACCACAACAGGGTGGAAGCTCCTACAATGAGCAGTTCTTC
NA TRBJ1-2 15 NA TRBV6-1 CASSERGGSIYGYTF TGTGCCAGCAGTGAAAGGGGGGGATCTATCTATGGCTACACCTTC
NA TRBJ2-7 13 NA TRBV5-1 CASSGGSVYEQYF TGCGCCAGCAGTGGGGGGAGCGTCTACGAGCAGTACTTC
NA TRBJ1-1 14 NA TRBV18 CASSPPEMYPEAFF TGTGCCAGCTCACCACCGGAGATGTATCCTGAAGCTTTCTTT
NA TRBJ2-7 16 NA TRBV2 CASRLTLLSGRYEQYF TGTGCCAGCAGGCTCACTCTTCTCTCAGGGCGATACGAGCAGTACTTC
NA TRBJ2-2 15 TRBD2 TRBV7-9 CASSTRPGGTGELFF TGTGCCAGCAGCACACGCCCGGGAGGCACCGGGGAGCTGTTTTTT
NA TRBJ1-1 11 NA TRBV29-1 CSVGRQFEAFF TGCAGCGTTGGAAGACAGTTTGAAGCTTTCTTT
NA TRBJ2-2 14 TRBD1 TRBV9 CASSARQGTGELFF TGTGCCAGCAGCGCCAGACAGGGGACCGGGGAGCTGTTTTTT
NA TRBJ1-5 13 NA TRBV5-1 CASSLNGNQPQHF TGCGCCAGCAGCTTGAATGGCAATCAGCCCCAGCATTTT
few TRBJ2-1 16 TRBD2 TRBV5-1 CASSSGTSGQIDEQFF TGCGCCAGCAGCTCCGGGACTAGCGGGCAAATCGATGAGCAGTTCTTC
NA TRBJ1-1 13 NA TRBV29-1 CSVEQGRGTEAFF TGCAGCGTTGAGCAGGGGCGGGGAACTGAAGCTTTCTTT
NA TRBJ1-2 15 NA TRBV5-4 CASSTGSRAGRGYTF TGTGCCAGCAGCACGGGCTCCAGGGCGGGACGAGGCTACACCTTC
NA TRBJ2-5 15 TRBD2 TRBV28 CASSRTSGGSLPQYF TGTGCCAGCAGCCGGACTAGCGGAGGGTCGTTGCCCCAGTACTTC
NA TRBJ2-7 16 NA TRBV29-1 CSVGLPIDSIGYEQYF TGCAGCGTTGGCCTTCCTATCGACAGCATAGGCTACGAGCAGTACTTC
once TRBJ2-3 16 TRBD2 TRBV27 CASTLGGLAGGDTQYF TGTGCCAGCACCCTTGGGGGACTAGCGGGAGGGGATACGCAGTATTTT
NA TRBJ2-1 15 NA TRBV5-1 CASSLRQYGGNEQFF TGCGCCAGCAGCTTGCGGCAGTACGGTGGGAATGAGCAGTTCTTC
NA TRBJ1-2 15 TRBD1 TRBV15 CATSRDHRGDYGYTF TGTGCCACCAGCAGAGATCACAGGGGCGACTATGGCTACACCTTC
once TRBJ2-7 15 TRBD2 TRBV27 CASSAKLAVTYEQYF TGTGCCAGCAGTGCCAAACTAGCGGTCACCTACGAGCAGTACTTC
NA TRBJ2-5 14 NA TRBV5-1 CASSLGILEETQYF TGCGCCAGCAGCTTGGGGATTCTGGAAGAGACCCAGTACTTC
NA TRBJ1-5 13 TRBD1 TRBV29-1 CSVSTGGNQPQHF TGCAGCGTTTCGACAGGGGGCAATCAGCCCCAGCATTTT